Listed here is a single T cell receptor (beta chain). What it binds is unknown. TCRdb re-called the reads through MiXCR, storing one row per CDR3 protein. The sample contains around 750,000 distinct CDR3 sequences, less than 35% of which appear only once. The sample belongs to a study of T cell repertoires in cytomegalovirus infection. Across the whole study: CMV epitopes in the study were HLA-C-restricted (recently identified) and HLA-B-restricted (well studied). Public TCR beta signatures were indicative of both CMV infection and a matching HLA type. General study findings and limits: What dominated the ex vivo response were HLA-C-restricted CMV-specific TCR beta clonotypes.

The CDR3 spans 15 residues. V lost 5 bases to trimming and J lost 4 bases; unmatched junction nucleotides: 10. This clonotype originated in a human donor in good health (CMV status not recorded). Some clones in this sample may be carry-over from other donors' samples. V gene TRBV12-3 or TRBV12-4 combines with J gene TRBJ2-5; 7 bases are a match to TRBD2. Sample: cultured CD8+ T cells from PBMCs, taken from culture after CMV antigen stimulation. CDR3 DNA sequence: TGTGCCAGCAGTACCTCTCAGACTAGCCCAGAGACCCAGTACTTC. This gives the protein CASSTSQTSPETQYF.